This T cell receptor (beta chain) was found in a study of sequential checkpoint blockade in melanoma (dated by TCRdb to between 2017 and 2020). At the level of the whole study: In a 1:1 randomization, patients received either first-line nivolumab then ipilimumab (arm A) or ipilimumab then nivolumab (arm B). Both trial sequences were followed by maintenance nivolumab. TCRbeta immunosequencing was performed on DNA from 90 to 100 pretreatment melanoma tumor samples. For more than 20 patients, matched tumor biopsies were obtained before treatment and at week 13, following single-agent nivolumab (arm A) or ipilimumab (arm B). The same lesion was the source of approximately 79% of the matched pre- and post-treatment tumor biopsy pairs. The investigation overall reported the following: Achieving clinical benefit was about 30 times more likely for patients whose tumor T-cell fraction and clonality increased by week 13. Among patients in arm A, the nivolumab-first arm, pretreatment tumor TIL clonality was associated with response (P = .04). Within-arm analyses of tumor T-cell fraction were limited by small sample sizes and reduced statistical power. Larger, independent patient cohorts are needed to validate the response-prediction model that combines TCR metrics and mutation burden. Tumor T-cell fraction and clonality correlated with PD-L1 staining and CD8+ T-cell counts but not with mutational load.

This clone has just a few counts. Its antigen is still unknown. No qualities accompany the bases; no much larger clone lies one base away. This specimen's treatment or condition label, interpreted: randomized to nivolumab then ipilimumab (arm A) or the reverse (arm B). No trial patient had received prior DNA-damaging chemotherapy. CheckMate 064, a randomized, open-label phase II trial of sequential checkpoint blockade, was the source of the samples, all of which came from patients with melanoma. Tumor TCR sequencing used genomic DNA from formalin-fixed paraffin-embedded (FFPE) tissue samples. TCRbeta CDR3 regions were immunosequenced from genomic DNA with the immunoSEQ Assay. Prior to high-throughput sequencing, genomic DNA was amplified by bias-controlled multiplex PCR. The paper's processing steps were these. To quantify the absolute abundance of each unique TCRbeta CDR3 region, the sequences were collapsed and filtered. Clonality, defined as 1 minus Pielou's evenness, was calculated using only productive rearrangements. To compute tumor T-cell fraction, TCRbeta template counts were normalized to usable DNA, with usable DNA estimated from several housekeeping genes. A previously published method was used to identify clones with significantly greater frequencies in on-treatment samples than in baseline samples. Not all clones reach the TCRdb copy of this immuneACCESS table, which keeps in-frame sequences only. Checked studies attribute under half of the gap to unresolved V genes and leave the rest unexplained. The V and J calls and the clone size are those of that table, but D and trimming were determined from the DNA. For this sample there are 12,000 or so clones; approximately 24% appear just once. Approximately 20% of the sample comes from the top ten.

This TCR derives from a human donor with melanoma. This specimen was tumor tissue (inferred from file names), taken from a patient given nivolumab and ipilimumab in sequence.

The sequenced DNA is TGTGCCAGCAGCCAGACGGACGCCCAAGAGACCCAGTACTTC. Its amino acids are CASSQTDAQETQYF. Recombination connected TRBV7-5 to TRBJ2-5. TRBV7-5 is a known pseudogene. Reading from cysteine to phenylalanine, the CDR3 counts 14 amino acids. Solely the CDR3 DNA is kept, with 42 bases framed from the first base.